This T cell receptor beta chain was found in a study of cytomegalovirus exposure and HLA in healthy donors. The PCR contained 60 Vbeta and 13 Jbeta primers. Profiling relied on immunoSEQ multiplex PCR, and the TCRdb table lists in-frame clones only, not all of them. The table has over 60,000 clones, 60% to 85% seen once; the top ten hold around 12%. CDR1 and CDR2 (germline): SGHVS, FNYEAQ. The CDR3 spans 15 residues. The junction had 3 bases not matched to a gene; V was cut back by 3 bases and J by 2 bases. The sequence derives from a man aged 70 or older in good health and CMV-seronegative. This chain uses TRBV7-6 with TRBJ1-1; the match to TRBD1 covers 10 bases. Input material: PBMCs. CDR3: CASSFRDRGNTEAFF. In DNA, the CDR3 is TGTGCCAGCAGCTTTAGGGACAGGGGCAACACTGAAGCTTTCTTT.